Listed below are T cell receptor beta chains from one sample, sequenced in a study of blood T cell repertoires in COVID-19. Method: immunoSEQ multiplex PCR; TCRdb's copy keeps in-frame clones and lacks some. In the table there are 100,000 to 150,000 clones, 85% to 90% of which are singletons. Sequenced sample: peripheral blood. All receptors come from a man aged 65 to 79 who had recovered from COVID-19. Each CDR3 is given with its conserved first and last residue. Each record gives: V gene, D gene, clone size, J gene, CDR3 DNA, CDR3 protein. A D gene is named only where the DNA matches it firmly. Size is stated for part of the rows, as once, few or many counts, or as a class when the clone is expanded.

V: TRBV19; D: TRBD1; size: NA; J: TRBJ1-5; DNA: TGTGCCAGTAGTAGGGGACAGGGAGATCAGCCCCAGCATTTT; CDR3: CASSRGQGDQPQHF
V: TRBV12-3/TRBV12-4; D: NA; size: once; J: TRBJ2-1; DNA: TGTGCCAGCAAGGGGAGGTCCTACAATGAGCAGTTCTTC; CDR3: CASKGRSYNEQFF
V: TRBV7-2; D: TRBD2; size: NA; J: TRBJ2-1; DNA: TGTGCCAGCAGCTTAGTGAGCGGGAGGGAATACAATGAGCAGTTCTTC; CDR3: CASSLVSGREYNEQFF
V: TRBV5-1; D: NA; size: once; J: TRBJ1-1; DNA: TGCGCCAGCAGCTTGGCCCCAGGGAACACTGAAGCTTTCTTT; CDR3: CASSLAPGNTEAFF
V: TRBV18; D: TRBD2; size: NA; J: TRBJ2-1; DNA: TGTGCCAGCTCACCGGGACTAGCGGGGTTAAATGAGCAGTTCTTC; CDR3: CASSPGLAGLNEQFF
V: TRBV11-1; D: NA; size: NA; J: TRBJ2-5; DNA: TGTGCCAGCAGCTTCCGGCAGGGATGGGAGACCCAGTACTTC; CDR3: CASSFRQGWETQYF
V: TRBV30; D: NA; size: NA; J: TRBJ1-1; DNA: TGTGCCTGGAGTCATAAAAGACAGGCGAACACTGAAGCTTTCTTT; CDR3: CAWSHKRQANTEAFF
V: TRBV28; D: NA; size: NA; J: TRBJ1-2; DNA: TGTGCCAGCAGGAAGGGGTATGGCTACACCTTC; CDR3: CASRKGYGYTF
V: TRBV4-3; D: NA; size: NA; J: TRBJ1-1; DNA: TGCGCCAGCAGCCAGGGACAGAACACTGAAGCTTTCTTT; CDR3: CASSQGQNTEAFF
V: TRBV7-8; D: NA; size: once; J: TRBJ2-5; DNA: TGTGCCAGCAGCCAGATGGCCTTCTACCAAGAGACCCAGTACTTC; CDR3: CASSQMAFYQETQYF
V: TRBV23-1; D: TRBD1; size: NA; J: TRBJ1-6; DNA: TGCGCCAGCAGTCAGGCCAGGGGGAATAATTCACCCCTCCACTTT; CDR3: CASSQARGNNSPLHF
V: TRBV5-1; D: NA; size: NA; J: TRBJ1-4; DNA: TGCGCCAGCAGCTTGACAGGGCCCGATGAAAAACTGTTTTTT; CDR3: CASSLTGPDEKLFF
V: TRBV10-3; D: TRBD1; size: NA; J: TRBJ1-5; DNA: TGTGCCATCAGTGATACCGGACAGGGTTTCAATCAGCCCCAGCATTTT; CDR3: CAISDTGQGFNQPQHF
V: TRBV7-8; D: NA; size: NA; J: TRBJ2-1; DNA: TGTGCCAGCAGCTTACTGGAGAGCTCCTACAATGAGCAGTTCTTC; CDR3: CASSLLESSYNEQFF
V: TRBV5-1; D: TRBD2; size: NA; J: TRBJ2-5; DNA: TGCGCCAGCAGCTTGGAGGCTAGCGGGGAAGGGACCCAGTACTTC; CDR3: CASSLEASGEGTQYF
V: TRBV10-3; D: NA; size: NA; J: TRBJ2-1; DNA: TGTGCCATCACCGCGAGCTCCTACAATGAGCAGTTCTTC; CDR3: CAITASSYNEQFF
V: TRBV7-2; D: NA; size: NA; J: TRBJ2-1; DNA: TGTGCCAGCAGCCGTCAGGGTACCCTAAATGATGAGCAGTTCTTC; CDR3: CASSRQGTLNDEQFF
V: TRBV5-5; D: NA; size: NA; J: TRBJ2-7; DNA: TGTGCCAGCAGCTTTCCCCCGGTTGCTAGCTCCTACGAGCAGTACTTC; CDR3: CASSFPPVASSYEQYF
V: TRBV6-5; D: TRBD1; size: NA; J: TRBJ1-2; DNA: TGTGCCACCCGACAGGGTGGTAGGGATGGCTACACCTTC; CDR3: CATRQGGRDGYTF
V: TRBV5-6; D: NA; size: NA; J: TRBJ2-7; DNA: TGTGCCAGCAGCTTGTTTAGCGGATATTACGAGCAGTACTTC; CDR3: CASSLFSGYYEQYF
V: TRBV2; D: TRBD2; size: NA; J: TRBJ2-1; DNA: TGTGCCAGCAGCTCACTAGCGGGGGAGCAGTTCTTC; CDR3: CASSSLAGEQFF
V: TRBV27; D: TRBD1; size: NA; J: TRBJ2-7; DNA: TGTGCCAGCAGTTCCCGCCCCCGGGACAGGGATGGCGAGCAGTACTTC; CDR3: CASSSRPRDRDGEQYF
V: TRBV23-1; D: TRBD1; size: NA; J: TRBJ2-1; DNA: TGCGCCAGCAACCCCGGGACAGGGGGCTACAATGAGCAGTTCTTC; CDR3: CASNPGTGGYNEQFF
V: TRBV5-6; D: TRBD1; size: NA; J: TRBJ2-5; DNA: TGTGCCAGCAGCAACCGACAGGGCGGAGAGACCCAGTACTTC; CDR3: CASSNRQGGETQYF
V: TRBV10-3; D: TRBD1; size: NA; J: TRBJ1-4; DNA: TGTGCCACAAACCCAGGACAGGATAATGAAAAACTGTTTTTT; CDR3: CATNPGQDNEKLFF
V: TRBV28; D: TRBD2; size: NA; J: TRBJ2-3; DNA: TGTGCCAGCCGGCGGGGGGTCCGGGATACGCAGTATTTT; CDR3: CASRRGVRDTQYF
V: TRBV9; D: TRBD2; size: NA; J: TRBJ2-5; DNA: TGTGCCAGCAGCGTAACGGGAGGGGTGGAGACCCAGTACTTC; CDR3: CASSVTGGVETQYF
V: TRBV28; D: TRBD1; size: NA; J: TRBJ1-1; DNA: TGTGCCAGCAGCCGCGACAGGGGGCGCGAAGCTTTCTTT; CDR3: CASSRDRGREAFF
V: TRBV6-2/TRBV6-3; D: NA; size: NA; J: TRBJ2-7; DNA: TGTGCCAGCAGTTCCTCCCTAGCCTACGAGCAGTACTTC; CDR3: CASSSSLAYEQYF
V: TRBV6-5; D: NA; size: NA; J: TRBJ1-3; DNA: TGTGCCAGCCTCTCGGGGGGACCCTCTGGAAACACCATATATTTT; CDR3: CASLSGGPSGNTIYF
V: TRBV5-1; D: NA; size: NA; J: TRBJ1-5; DNA: TGCGCCAGCAGCACGGAGGGGAGTCAGCCCCAGCATTTT; CDR3: CASSTEGSQPQHF
V: TRBV28; D: TRBD1; size: NA; J: TRBJ2-5; DNA: TGTGCCAGCAGTTTTTACAGGGGGCGTTTGGAGACCCAGTACTTC; CDR3: CASSFYRGRLETQYF
V: TRBV10-3; D: NA; size: NA; J: TRBJ1-1; DNA: TGTGCCATCAGGGACTCCGGGATAAGAACCCCGAACACTGAAGCTTTCTTT; CDR3: CAIRDSGIRTPNTEAFF
V: TRBV2; D: TRBD1; size: once; J: TRBJ1-5; DNA: TGTGCCAGCAAGGGCAGGGGGCCAAATCAGCCCCAGCATTTT; CDR3: CASKGRGPNQPQHF
V: TRBV6-2/TRBV6-3; D: NA; size: few; J: TRBJ2-7; DNA: TGTGCCAGCAGTTTGGATCTAGCAGGATACGAGCAGTACTTC; CDR3: CASSLDLAGYEQYF
V: TRBV7-8; D: NA; size: NA; J: TRBJ2-7; DNA: TGTGCCAGCAGCCCCTCCTCCGACATTGGATTTTACGAGCAGTACTTC; CDR3: CASSPSSDIGFYEQYF
V: TRBV7-9; D: NA; size: few; J: TRBJ2-7; DNA: TGTGCCAGCAGCCCTCGGTCCTCCTACGAGCAGTACTTC; CDR3: CASSPRSSYEQYF
V: TRBV5-1; D: NA; size: NA; J: TRBJ1-5; DNA: TGCGCCAGCAGCTTAGACATTAGCAATCAGCCCCAGCATTTT; CDR3: CASSLDISNQPQHF
V: TRBV30; D: NA; size: few; J: TRBJ1-2; DNA: TGTGCCTGGAGTAACGGACAGACCTATGGCTACACCTTC; CDR3: CAWSNGQTYGYTF
V: TRBV15; D: TRBD1; size: NA; J: TRBJ2-1; DNA: TGTGCCACCAAAGAGGGGGCAGGGTACTACAATGAGCAGTTCTTC; CDR3: CATKEGAGYYNEQFF
V: TRBV18; D: NA; size: NA; J: TRBJ1-1; DNA: TGTGCCAGCTCACCACCAGTCGGGGAAACTGAAGCTTTCTTT; CDR3: CASSPPVGETEAFF
V: TRBV5-4; D: TRBD2; size: NA; J: TRBJ2-5; DNA: TGTGCCAGCAGCTTGTGGGGGGGGCAAGAGACCCAGTACTTC; CDR3: CASSLWGGQETQYF
V: TRBV19; D: TRBD2; size: NA; J: TRBJ2-5; DNA: TGTGCCAGTAGTACTGTAGCGGGGGAGGTGGAGACCCAGTACTTC; CDR3: CASSTVAGEVETQYF
V: TRBV19; D: TRBD1; size: NA; J: TRBJ2-2; DNA: TGTGCCAGTAGTATGGACAGGGGTAGTGGAGGGGAGCTGTTTTTT; CDR3: CASSMDRGSGGELFF
V: TRBV9; D: TRBD2; size: NA; J: TRBJ2-2; DNA: TGTGCCAGCAGCGTATTCCAGCGGGAGGGCCGAGGGACCGGGGAGCTGTTTTTT; CDR3: CASSVFQREGRGTGELFF
V: TRBV18; D: NA; size: NA; J: TRBJ2-5; DNA: TGTGCCAGCTCCCCCCCTAGCACACAAGAGACCCAGTACTTC; CDR3: CASSPPSTQETQYF
V: TRBV7-8; D: TRBD1; size: NA; J: TRBJ2-1; DNA: TGTGCCAGCAGCTTCCCCTGGGGACAGACAGGGGGCAGTAGGGATGAGCAGTTCTTC; CDR3: CASSFPWGQTGGSRDEQFF
V: TRBV5-1; D: NA; size: NA; J: TRBJ2-1; DNA: TGCGCCAGCCAGGAGGTGAGTTCGGGCGATGAGCAGTTCTTC; CDR3: CASQEVSSGDEQFF
V: TRBV28; D: NA; size: NA; J: TRBJ1-1; DNA: TGTGCCAGCAGTTTATACGCAGGCTCAGGGGAAGCTTTCTTT; CDR3: CASSLYAGSGEAFF
V: TRBV4-2; D: NA; size: NA; J: TRBJ2-7; DNA: TGTGCCAGCAGCCAAGAGGAGGGCGCAAGGGACGAGCAGTACTTC; CDR3: CASSQEEGARDEQYF
V: TRBV6-5; D: TRBD1; size: NA; J: TRBJ1-1; DNA: TGTGCCAGCAGTTACGAGGTCAGGGGGTACACTGAAGCTTTCTTT; CDR3: CASSYEVRGYTEAFF
V: TRBV28; D: TRBD1; size: NA; J: TRBJ2-5; DNA: TGTGCCAGCAGGAGACAGGGGGAGGAGACCCAGTACTTC; CDR3: CASRRQGEETQYF
V: TRBV10-3; D: TRBD1; size: NA; J: TRBJ2-7; DNA: TGTGCCATCAGTGAAACAGGGGATTTGGACGAGCAGTACTTC; CDR3: CAISETGDLDEQYF
V: TRBV11-2; D: TRBD2; size: once; J: TRBJ2-3; DNA: TGTGCCAGCAGCACGGGACTAGCGGCAGATACGCAGTATTTT; CDR3: CASSTGLAADTQYF
V: TRBV28; D: TRBD1; size: NA; J: TRBJ1-4; DNA: TGTGCCAGCAGTGTTCCGGGACAGGGGAATGAAAAACTGTTTTTT; CDR3: CASSVPGQGNEKLFF
V: TRBV15; D: NA; size: NA; J: TRBJ2-7; DNA: TGTGCCACCAGCAGAGATCGGGGTGGTATCGGCTACGAGCAGTACTTC; CDR3: CATSRDRGGIGYEQYF
V: TRBV10-3; D: NA; size: NA; J: TRBJ1-2; DNA: TGTGCCATCAGTGAGCGCCAGGCTATCTATGGCTACACCTTC; CDR3: CAISERQAIYGYTF
V: TRBV11-1; D: NA; size: NA; J: TRBJ2-3; DNA: TGTGCCAGCAGCTTTCCGGGTCCAGGGTACACAGATACGCAGTATTTT; CDR3: CASSFPGPGYTDTQYF
V: TRBV9; D: TRBD2; size: NA; J: TRBJ2-7; DNA: TGTGCCAGCAGCCCGAGATTGGGGGAGGGTGACCTCGAGCAGTACTTC; CDR3: CASSPRLGEGDLEQYF
V: TRBV7-2; D: TRBD2; size: once; J: TRBJ2-7; DNA: TGTGCCAGCAGCTTACGCCCCCCCGGCGGGGGGCGAGGGCAGTACTTC; CDR3: CASSLRPPGGGRGQYF